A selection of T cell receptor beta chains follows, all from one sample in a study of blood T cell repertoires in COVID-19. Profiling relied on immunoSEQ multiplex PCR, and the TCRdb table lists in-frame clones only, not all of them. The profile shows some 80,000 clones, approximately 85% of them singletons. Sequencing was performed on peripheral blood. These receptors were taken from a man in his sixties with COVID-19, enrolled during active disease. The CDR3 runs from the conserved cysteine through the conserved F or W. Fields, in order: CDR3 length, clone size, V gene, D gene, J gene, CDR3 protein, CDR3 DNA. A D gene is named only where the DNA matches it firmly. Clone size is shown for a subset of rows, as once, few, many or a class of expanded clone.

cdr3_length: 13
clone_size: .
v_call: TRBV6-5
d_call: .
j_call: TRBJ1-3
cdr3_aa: CASSTPDRRTIYF
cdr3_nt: TGTGCCAGCAGTACCCCCGACAGACGGACCATATATTTT

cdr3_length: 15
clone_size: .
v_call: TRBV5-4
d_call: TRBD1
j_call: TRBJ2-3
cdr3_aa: CASSLDRGVTDTQYF
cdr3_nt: TGTGCCAGCAGCCTGGACAGGGGGGTTACAGATACGCAGTATTTT

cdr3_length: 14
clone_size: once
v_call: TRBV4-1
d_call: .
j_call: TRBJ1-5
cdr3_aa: CASSQDYSNQPQHF
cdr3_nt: TGCGCCAGCAGCCAAGACTATAGCAATCAGCCCCAGCATTTT

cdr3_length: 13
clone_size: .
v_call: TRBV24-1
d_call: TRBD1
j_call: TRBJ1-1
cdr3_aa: CATSAGQGVRFFF
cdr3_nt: TGTGCCACCAGTGCCGGACAGGGGGTTCGTTTTTTCTTT

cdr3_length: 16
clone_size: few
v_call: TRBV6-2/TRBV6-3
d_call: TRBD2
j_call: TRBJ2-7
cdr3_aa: CASSYSMGGGIDEQYF
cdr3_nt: TGTGCCAGCAGTTACTCGATGGGGGGAGGGATCGACGAGCAGTACTTC

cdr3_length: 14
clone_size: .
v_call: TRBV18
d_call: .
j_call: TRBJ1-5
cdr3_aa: CASSPTEGDQPQHF
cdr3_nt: TGTGCCAGCTCACCAACGGAGGGAGATCAGCCCCAGCATTTT

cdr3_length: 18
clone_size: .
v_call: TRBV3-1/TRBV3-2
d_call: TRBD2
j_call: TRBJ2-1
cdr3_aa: CASSQDLASGFTHNEQFF
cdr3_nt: TGTGCCAGCAGCCAAGATTTGGCTAGCGGGTTCACACACAATGAGCAGTTCTTC

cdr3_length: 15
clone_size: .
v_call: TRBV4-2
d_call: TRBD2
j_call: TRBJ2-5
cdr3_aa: CASSQAGTRLETQYF
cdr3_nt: TGTGCCAGCAGCCAAGCGGGGACTAGACTTGAGACCCAGTACTTC

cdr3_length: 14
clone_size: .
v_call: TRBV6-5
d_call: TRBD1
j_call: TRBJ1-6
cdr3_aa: CASSLDRGRSPLHF
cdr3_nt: TGTGCCAGCAGTCTTGACAGGGGTCGTTCACCCCTCCACTTT

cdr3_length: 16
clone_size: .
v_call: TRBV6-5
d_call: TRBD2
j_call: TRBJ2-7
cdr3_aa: CASSYSLKAGGYEQYF
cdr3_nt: TGTGCCAGCAGTTACTCTCTCAAAGCGGGAGGGTACGAGCAGTACTTC

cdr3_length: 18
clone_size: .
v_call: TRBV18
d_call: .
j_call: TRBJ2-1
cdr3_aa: CASSPPRASANSYNEQFF
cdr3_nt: TGTGCCAGCTCACCACCCCGGGCTAGCGCGAACTCCTACAATGAGCAGTTCTTC

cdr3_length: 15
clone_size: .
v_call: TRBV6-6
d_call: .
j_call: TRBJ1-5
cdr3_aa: CASSLIQGPNQPQHF
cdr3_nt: TGTGCCAGCAGTTTAATACAGGGTCCCAATCAGCCCCAGCATTTT

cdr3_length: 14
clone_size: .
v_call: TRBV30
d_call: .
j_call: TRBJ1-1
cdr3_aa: CAWSKRRVGTEAFF
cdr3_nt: TGTGCCTGGAGCAAAAGGCGGGTGGGCACTGAAGCTTTCTTT

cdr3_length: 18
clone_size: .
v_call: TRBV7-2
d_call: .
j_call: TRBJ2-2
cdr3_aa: CASSLAHSRSGNTGELFF
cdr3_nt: TGTGCCAGCAGCTTAGCGCATAGTCGTAGCGGAAACACCGGGGAGCTGTTTTTT

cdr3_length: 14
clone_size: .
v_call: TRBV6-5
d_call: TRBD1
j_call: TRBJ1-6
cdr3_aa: CASSLETGDSPLHF
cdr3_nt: TGTGCCAGCAGTTTAGAGACAGGGGATTCACCCCTCCACTTT

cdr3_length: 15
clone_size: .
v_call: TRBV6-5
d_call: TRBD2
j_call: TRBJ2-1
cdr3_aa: CASSYYFRRGGNKFF
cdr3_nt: TGTGCCAGCAGTTACTATTTTCGGCGGGGGGGGAATAAGTTCTTC

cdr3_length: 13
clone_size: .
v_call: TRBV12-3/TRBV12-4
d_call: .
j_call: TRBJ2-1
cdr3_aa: CASSGSSLAEQFF
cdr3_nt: TGTGCCAGCAGCGGGAGCAGTCTCGCTGAGCAGTTCTTC

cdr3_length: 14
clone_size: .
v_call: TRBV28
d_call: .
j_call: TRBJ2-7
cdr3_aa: CASSPTELSYEQYF
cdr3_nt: TGTGCCAGCAGCCCGACAGAGCTCTCCTACGAGCAGTACTTC

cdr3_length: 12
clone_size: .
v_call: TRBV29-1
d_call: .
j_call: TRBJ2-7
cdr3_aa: CSVDVARYEQYF
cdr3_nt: TGCAGCGTTGATGTGGCACGCTACGAGCAGTACTTC

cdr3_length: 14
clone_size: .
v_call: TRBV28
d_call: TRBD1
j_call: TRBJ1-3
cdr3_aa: CASSLGDRVNTIYF
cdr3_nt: TGTGCCAGCAGTTTAGGGGACAGGGTGAACACCATATATTTT

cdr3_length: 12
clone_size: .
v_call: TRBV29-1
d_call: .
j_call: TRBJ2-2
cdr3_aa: CSVRQAPGELFF
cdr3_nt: TGCAGCGTTAGGCAGGCCCCCGGGGAGCTGTTTTTT

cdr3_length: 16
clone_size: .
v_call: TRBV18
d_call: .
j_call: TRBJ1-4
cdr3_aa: CASSPPEIGGNEKLFF
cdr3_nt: TGTGCCAGCTCACCACCCGAGATAGGGGGTAATGAAAAACTGTTTTTT

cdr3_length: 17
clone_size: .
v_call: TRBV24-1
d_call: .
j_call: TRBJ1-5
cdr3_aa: CATSAHKQGVFDQPQHF
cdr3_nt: TGTGCCACCAGTGCACATAAACAGGGTGTTTTCGATCAGCCCCAGCATTTT

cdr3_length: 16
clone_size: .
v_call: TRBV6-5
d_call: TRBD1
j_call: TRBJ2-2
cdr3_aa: CASSYSRDRAPGELFF
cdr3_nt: TGTGCCAGCAGTTACAGCCGGGACAGGGCGCCCGGGGAGCTGTTTTTT

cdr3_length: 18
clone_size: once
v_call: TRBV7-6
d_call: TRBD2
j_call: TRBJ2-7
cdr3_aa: CASSSQRSTSGRVGEQYF
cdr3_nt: TGTGCCAGCAGCTCCCAACGCTCGACTAGCGGGAGAGTAGGCGAGCAGTACTTC

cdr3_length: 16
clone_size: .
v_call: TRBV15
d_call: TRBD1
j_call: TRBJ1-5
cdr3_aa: CATSREKGASNQPQHF
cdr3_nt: TGTGCCACCAGCAGAGAGAAGGGGGCCAGCAATCAGCCCCAGCATTTT

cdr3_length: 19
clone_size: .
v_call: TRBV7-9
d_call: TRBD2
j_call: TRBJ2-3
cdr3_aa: CASSLGMLAGALLSDTQYF
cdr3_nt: TGTGCCAGCAGCTTGGGCATGCTGGCGGGAGCCCTACTCTCAGATACGCAGTATTTT

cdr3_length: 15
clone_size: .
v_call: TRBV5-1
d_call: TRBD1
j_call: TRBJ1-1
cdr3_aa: CASSGRQGAGTEAFF
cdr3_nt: TGCGCCAGCAGCGGTAGACAGGGGGCGGGAACTGAAGCTTTCTTT

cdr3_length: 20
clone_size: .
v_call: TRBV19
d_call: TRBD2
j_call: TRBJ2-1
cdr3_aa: CASSIDGPGYSAGGSSEQFF
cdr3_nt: TGTGCCAGTAGTATAGATGGCCCGGGGTATTCGGCGGGGGGTTCAAGTGAGCAGTTCTTC

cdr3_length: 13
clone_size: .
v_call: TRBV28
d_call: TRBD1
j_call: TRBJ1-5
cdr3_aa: CASRKTGDQPQHF
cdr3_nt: TGTGCCAGCAGAAAAACAGGGGATCAGCCCCAGCATTTT

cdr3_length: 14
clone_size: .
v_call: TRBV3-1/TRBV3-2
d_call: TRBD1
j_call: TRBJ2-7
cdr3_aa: CASSQGTGGVEQYF
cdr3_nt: TGTGCCAGCAGCCAAGGGACAGGGGGCGTCGAGCAGTACTTC

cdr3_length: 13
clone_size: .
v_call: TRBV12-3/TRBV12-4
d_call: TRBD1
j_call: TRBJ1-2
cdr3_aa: CASSFTGDYGYTF
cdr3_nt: TGTGCCAGCAGTTTTACAGGGGACTATGGCTACACCTTC

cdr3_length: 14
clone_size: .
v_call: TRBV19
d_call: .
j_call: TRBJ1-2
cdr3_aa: CASNTGTTNYGYTF
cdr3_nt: TGTGCCAGCAACACCGGGACAACTAACTATGGCTACACCTTC

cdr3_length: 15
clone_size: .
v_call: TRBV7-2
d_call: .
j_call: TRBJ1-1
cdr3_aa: CASSLDPGMNTEAFF
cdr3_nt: TGTGCCAGCAGCTTAGATCCGGGGATGAACACTGAAGCTTTCTTT

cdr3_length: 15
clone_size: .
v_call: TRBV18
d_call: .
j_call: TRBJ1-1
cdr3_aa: CASSPQRGADTEAFF
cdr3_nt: TGTGCCAGCTCACCCCAACGCGGGGCGGACACTGAAGCTTTCTTT

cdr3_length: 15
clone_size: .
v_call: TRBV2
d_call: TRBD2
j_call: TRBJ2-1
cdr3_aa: CASRNRDYSYNEQFF
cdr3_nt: TGTGCCAGCCGTAACCGGGACTACTCCTACAATGAGCAGTTCTTC

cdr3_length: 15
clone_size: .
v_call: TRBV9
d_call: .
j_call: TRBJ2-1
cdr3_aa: CASSVGSGVYNEQFF
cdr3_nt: TGTGCCAGCAGCGTAGGTAGCGGAGTTTACAATGAGCAGTTCTTC

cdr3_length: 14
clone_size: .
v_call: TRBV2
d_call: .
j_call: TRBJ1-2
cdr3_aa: CASSEGLRYYGYTF
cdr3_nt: TGTGCCAGCAGTGAAGGCTTACGGTACTATGGCTACACCTTC

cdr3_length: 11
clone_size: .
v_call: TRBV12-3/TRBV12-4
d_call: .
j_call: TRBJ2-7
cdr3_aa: CASSFSGEQYF
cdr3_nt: TGTGCCAGCAGTTTTAGCGGAGAGCAGTACTTC

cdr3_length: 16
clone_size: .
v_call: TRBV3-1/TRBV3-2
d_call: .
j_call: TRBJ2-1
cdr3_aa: CASSQPWDILGNEQFF
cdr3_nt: TGTGCCAGCAGCCAACCGTGGGACATTCTTGGCAATGAGCAGTTCTTC

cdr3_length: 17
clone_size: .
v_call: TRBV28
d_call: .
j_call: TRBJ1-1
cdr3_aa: CASSLFITDQYHTEAFF
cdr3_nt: TGTGCCAGCAGTTTATTTATCACAGACCAATACCACACTGAAGCTTTCTTT

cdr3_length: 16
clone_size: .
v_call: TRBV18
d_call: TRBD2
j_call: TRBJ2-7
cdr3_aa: CASSPPKGTSGGEQYF
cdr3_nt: TGTGCCAGCTCACCACCGAAGGGGACTAGCGGTGGCGAGCAGTACTTC

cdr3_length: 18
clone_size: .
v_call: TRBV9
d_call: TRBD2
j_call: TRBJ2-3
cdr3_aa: CASSEGLAGVSSTDTQYF
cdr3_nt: TGTGCCAGCAGCGAGGGACTAGCGGGAGTAAGTAGCACAGATACGCAGTATTTT

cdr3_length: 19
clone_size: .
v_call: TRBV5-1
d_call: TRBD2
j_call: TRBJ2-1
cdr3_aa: CASSLGYVSGRALGNEQFF
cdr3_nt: TGCGCCAGCAGCTTGGGGTATGTTAGCGGGAGGGCCTTGGGCAATGAGCAGTTCTTC

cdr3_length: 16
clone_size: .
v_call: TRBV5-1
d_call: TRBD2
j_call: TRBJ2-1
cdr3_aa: CASSLELAGLGNEQFF
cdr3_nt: TGCGCCAGCAGCTTGGAACTAGCGGGGTTAGGCAATGAGCAGTTCTTC

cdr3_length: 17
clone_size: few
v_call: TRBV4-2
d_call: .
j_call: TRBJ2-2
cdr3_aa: CASSHPSGGADTGELFF
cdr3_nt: TGTGCCAGCAGCCACCCGTCGGGGGGCGCGGACACCGGGGAGCTGTTTTTT

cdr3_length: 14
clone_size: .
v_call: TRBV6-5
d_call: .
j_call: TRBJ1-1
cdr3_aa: CASSGGRSGTEAFF
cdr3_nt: TGTGCCAGCAGCGGCGGGAGGTCGGGCACTGAAGCTTTCTTT

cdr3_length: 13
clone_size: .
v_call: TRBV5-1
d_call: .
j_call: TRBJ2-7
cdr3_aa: CASSSGDPSEQYF
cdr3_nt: TGCGCCAGCAGCTCGGGAGACCCCAGCGAGCAGTACTTC

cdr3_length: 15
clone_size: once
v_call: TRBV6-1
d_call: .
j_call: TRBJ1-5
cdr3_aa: CASSELAGQPQPQHF
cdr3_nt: TGTGCCAGCAGTGAGCTGGCAGGGCAGCCTCAGCCCCAGCATTTT